Listed below are T cell receptor beta chains from one sample, sequenced in a study of T cell clonotyping in hematopoietic cell transplantation. This table comes from immunoSEQ multiplex PCR, and its TCRdb copy is limited to in-frame clones, with some not included. The sample lists 15,000 to 20,000 clones; around 85% were seen once. What was sequenced was peripheral blood mononuclear cells. These receptors were obtained from a man in his 60s in good health. Some clones in this sample may be carry-over from other donors' samples. Both conserved end residues are trimmed from each CDR3.

J	V	CDR3
TRBJ2-7	TRBV20-1	SVGSPRKQY
TRBJ1-2	TRBV7-2	ASSLGPRYGYT
TRBJ1-1	TRBV19	ASSINSGGTEAF
TRBJ2-6	TRBV7-2	ASSPQLRGQLGANVLT
TRBJ2-3	TRBV27	ASRGLAVSTDTQY
TRBJ2-7	TRBV6-5	ASGGTGPLHEQY
TRBJ2-7	TRBV28	ASKLAATYEQY
TRBJ2-7	TRBV5-4	ACRQGVSYEQY
TRBJ1-2	TRBV5-6	ASSLPQGHGYT
TRBJ2-1	TRBV27	ASSLSGNNEQF
TRBJ1-2	TRBV6-5	ASSYLETGNYGYT
TRBJ2-5	TRBV15	ATSRDVPEGVETQY
TRBJ1-1	TRBV5-1	ASSPAGFRTEAF
TRBJ1-5	TRBV4-1	ASRPLAGVGQQPQH
TRBJ1-5	TRBV30	AWSVRGTGNGPQH
TRBJ1-2	TRBV6-5	ASSYFRDSTDGYT
TRBJ1-1	TRBV30	ASNRGRTETEAF
TRBJ2-7	TRBV2	ASSPTYYTAGYYEQY
TRBJ2-1	TRBV9	ASTQNGGGSYNEQF
TRBJ1-1	TRBV5-4	ASQLGGTVTEAF
TRBJ2-3	TRBV7-9	ASSLGADTQY
TRBJ1-2	TRBV2	ASISYGQNGYT
TRBJ2-1	TRBV27	ASSPQEGVNNEQF
TRBJ1-5	TRBV29-1	SVEGGFNQPQH
TRBJ1-2	TRBV6-5	ASSYGDGYGYT
TRBJ2-1	TRBV5-1	ASSLTPGRDEQF
TRBJ2-3	TRBV5-5	ASSSGTPPRADTQY